The T cell receptor beta chain described here comes from a study of a mutant IDH1 vaccine in newly diagnosed glioma. Study overall: Before enrollment, patients got radiotherapy alone, temozolomide alone, or mostly the combination.

V lost 2 bases to trimming and J lost 6 bases, with 10 bases between them. The germline V gene has CDR1 ENHRY and CDR2 SYGVKD. CDR3 length equals 13 residues. Findings of the study overall: Researchers report vaccine-induced immune responses in roughly 93% of patients.

Measured with immunoSEQ multiplex PCR; TCRdb has only the in-frame clones, and not every one. The table includes tens of thousands of clones, around 80% detected once. Indicated time point: week 11, during vaccination. Vaccination used 300 ug of mutant IDH1 20-mer peptide per dose, with topical imiquimod. Concerning this clone: The antigen is not known.

The chain couples TRBV10-3 to TRBJ1-1; D remains unclear. This receptor was obtained from a man aged 25-40 years with glioma. The material was PBMCs, obtained from a glioma patient whose treatment included an IDH1 peptide vaccine. The CDR3 sequence is CAISEQRAAEAFF. Here the CDR3 DNA reads TGTGCCATCAGTGAGCAGAGGGCTGCTGAAGCTTTCTTT.